The clone carrying this T cell receptor beta chain was detected only a few times. CDR3 size: 14 residues. V was clipped by 1 base and J by 0 bases, with 4 bases between them. CDR1 SGHTA and CDR2 FQGNSA come from the germline V gene. The data were produced by immunoSEQ multiplex PCR, yet TCRdb's version contains in-frame clones alone and is incomplete. The sample lists approximately 210,000 clones, roughly 87% occurring once. The data belong to a study of blood T cell repertoires in COVID-19. About the research overall: COVID-19 samples from acute and convalescent phases originated in the United States, Italy and Spain. Nucleic acid was either cDNA or gDNA, and it came from T cells, B-cell-depleted T cells, or PBMCs.

The sequence derives from a woman in her twenties or thirties who had recovered from COVID-19. The sample taken for sequencing was PBMCs or T cells enriched from blood (not recorded which). This chain links TRBV7-2 with TRBJ1-5, with D unresolved. CDR3 region: CASSLDYSNQPQHF. The CDR3, as DNA: TGTGCCAGCAGCTTAGACTATAGCAATCAGCCCCAGCATTTT.